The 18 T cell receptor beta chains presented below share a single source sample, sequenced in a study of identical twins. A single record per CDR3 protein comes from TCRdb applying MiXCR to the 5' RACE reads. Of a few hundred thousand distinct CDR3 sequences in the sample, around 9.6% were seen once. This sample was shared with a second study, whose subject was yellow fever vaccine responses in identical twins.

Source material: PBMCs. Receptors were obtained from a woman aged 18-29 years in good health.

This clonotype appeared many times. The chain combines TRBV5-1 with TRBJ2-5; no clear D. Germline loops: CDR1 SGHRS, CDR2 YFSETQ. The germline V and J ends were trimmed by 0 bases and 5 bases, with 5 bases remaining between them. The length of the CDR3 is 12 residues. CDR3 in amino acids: CASSLDEETQYF. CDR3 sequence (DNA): TGCGCCAGCAGCTTGGACGAGGAGACCCAGTACTTC.

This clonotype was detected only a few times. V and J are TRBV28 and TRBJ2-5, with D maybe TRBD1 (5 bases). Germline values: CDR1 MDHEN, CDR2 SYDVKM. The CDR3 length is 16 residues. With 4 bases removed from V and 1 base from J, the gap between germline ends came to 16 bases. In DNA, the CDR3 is TGTGCCAGCAGTTCCCTCCCTAGGGGTCCCCAAGAGACCCAGTACTTC. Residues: CASSSLPRGPQETQYF.

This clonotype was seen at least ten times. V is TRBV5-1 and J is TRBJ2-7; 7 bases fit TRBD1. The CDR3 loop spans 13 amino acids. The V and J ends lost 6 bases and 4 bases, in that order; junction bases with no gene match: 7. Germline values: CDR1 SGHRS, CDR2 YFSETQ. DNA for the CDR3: TGCGCCAGCACCCCTACAGGGGAGTACGAGCAGTACTTC. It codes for CASTPTGEYEQYF. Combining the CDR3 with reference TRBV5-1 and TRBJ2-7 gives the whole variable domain KAGVTQTPRYLIKTRGQQVTLSCSPISGHRSVSWYQQTPGQGLQFLFEYFSETQRNKGNFPGRFSGRQFSNSRSEMNVSTLELGDSALYLCASTPTGEYEQYFGPGTRLTVT.

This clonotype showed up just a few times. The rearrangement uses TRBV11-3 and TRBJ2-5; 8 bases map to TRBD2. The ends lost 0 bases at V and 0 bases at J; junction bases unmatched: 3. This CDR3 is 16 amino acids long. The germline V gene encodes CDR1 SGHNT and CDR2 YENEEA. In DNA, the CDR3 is TGTGCCAGCAGCTTAGAGCGACTAGCGTACCAAGAGACCCAGTACTTC. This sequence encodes CASSLERLAYQETQYF.

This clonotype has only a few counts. As DNA, the CDR3 is TGTGCCAGCAGTCCGACTAGCGGGAGTGGTTTAGGCACAGATACGCAGTATTTT. It codes for CASSPTSGSGLGTDTQYF. This chain joins TRBV25-1 and TRBJ2-3; 12 bases fit TRBD2. V trimming: 5 bases; J trimming: 1 base; junction bases outside the gene matches: 10. The CDR3 extends over 18 amino acids. CDR1 and CDR2 from the germline V gene are MGHDK and SYGVNS. Combining the CDR3 with reference TRBV25-1 and TRBJ2-3 gives the whole variable domain EADIYQTPRYLVIGTGKKITLECSQTMGHDKMYWYQQDPGMELHLIHYSYGVNSTEKGDLSSESTVSRIRTEHFPLTLESARPSHTSQYLCASSPTSGSGLGTDTQYFGPGTRLTVL.

The CDR3 DNA sequence: TGTGCCAGCAGGCCTAGCGGGAGGGCATTGGATACGCAGTATTTT. Translation: CASRPSGRALDTQYF. The chain joins TRBV12-3 or TRBV12-4 to TRBJ2-3, with TRBD2 identical over 12 bases. The CDR3 loop spans 15 amino acids. V lost 6 bases and J lost 6; bases outside the gene matches: 7.

Here the CDR3 DNA reads TGCGCCAGCAGCTCGGGGGGGGACAGTAGACAGCCCCAGCATTTT. Amino acids: CASSSGGDSRQPQHF. This rearrangement joins TRBV5-1 to TRBJ1-5, with TRBD1 matching over 7 bases. The trim removed 3 bases at V and 7 bases at J, leaving 10 bases unmatched. This CDR3 comprises 15 residues. The V gene's germline CDR1 is SGHRS and CDR2 YFSETQ.

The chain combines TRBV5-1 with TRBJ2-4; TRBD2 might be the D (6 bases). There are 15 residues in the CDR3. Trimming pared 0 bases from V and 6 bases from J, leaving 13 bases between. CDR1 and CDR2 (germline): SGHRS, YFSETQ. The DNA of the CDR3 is TGCGCCAGCAGCTTGGGTGGAGGGGCAAGAAACATTCAGTACTTC. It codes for CASSLGGGARNIQYF.

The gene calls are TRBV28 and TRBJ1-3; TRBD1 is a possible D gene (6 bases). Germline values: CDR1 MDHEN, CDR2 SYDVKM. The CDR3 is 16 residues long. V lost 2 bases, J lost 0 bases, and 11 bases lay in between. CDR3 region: CASSLGGPISGNTIYF. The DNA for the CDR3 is TGTGCCAGCAGTTTAGGGGGGCCGATCTCTGGAAACACCATATATTTT.

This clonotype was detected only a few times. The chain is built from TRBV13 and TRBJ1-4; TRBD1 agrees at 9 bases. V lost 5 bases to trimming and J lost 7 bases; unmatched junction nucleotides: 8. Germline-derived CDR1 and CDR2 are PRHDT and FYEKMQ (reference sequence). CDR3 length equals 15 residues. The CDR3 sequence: CASSQGTGKGEKLFF. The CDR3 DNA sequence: TGTGCCAGCAGCCAGGGGACAGGGAAAGGTGAAAAACTGTTTTTT.

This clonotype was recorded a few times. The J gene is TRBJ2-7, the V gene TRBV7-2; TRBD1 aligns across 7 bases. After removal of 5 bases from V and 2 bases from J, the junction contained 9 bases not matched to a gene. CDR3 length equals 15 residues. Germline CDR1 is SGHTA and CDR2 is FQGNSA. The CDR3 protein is CASSTLRDSTYEQYF. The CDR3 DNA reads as TGTGCCAGCAGCACCCTCCGGGACAGTACCTACGAGCAGTACTTC.

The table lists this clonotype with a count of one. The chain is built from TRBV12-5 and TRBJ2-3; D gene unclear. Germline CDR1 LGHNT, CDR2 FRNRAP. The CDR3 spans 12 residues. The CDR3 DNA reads TGTGTTTGTGGGTCGACCACAGATACGCAGTATTTT. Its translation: CVCGSTTDTQYF.

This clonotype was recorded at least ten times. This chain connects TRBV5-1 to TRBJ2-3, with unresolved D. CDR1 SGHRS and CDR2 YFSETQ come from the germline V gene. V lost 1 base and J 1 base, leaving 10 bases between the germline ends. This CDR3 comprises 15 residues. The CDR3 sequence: CASSLQLGGTDTQYF. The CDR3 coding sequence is TGCGCCAGCAGCTTGCAGCTAGGAGGCACAGATACGCAGTATTTT. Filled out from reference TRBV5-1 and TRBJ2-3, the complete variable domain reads KAGVTQTPRYLIKTRGQQVTLSCSPISGHRSVSWYQQTPGQGLQFLFEYFSETQRNKGNFPGRFSGRQFSNSRSEMNVSTLELGDSALYLCASSLQLGGTDTQYFGPGTRLTVL.

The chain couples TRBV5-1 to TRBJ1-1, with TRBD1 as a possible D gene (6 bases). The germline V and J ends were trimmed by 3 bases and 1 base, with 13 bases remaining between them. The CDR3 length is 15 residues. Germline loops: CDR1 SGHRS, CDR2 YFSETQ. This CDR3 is CASSYSGQQNTEAFF. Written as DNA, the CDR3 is TGCGCCAGCAGCTATTCGGGACAACAGAACACTGAAGCTTTCTTT.

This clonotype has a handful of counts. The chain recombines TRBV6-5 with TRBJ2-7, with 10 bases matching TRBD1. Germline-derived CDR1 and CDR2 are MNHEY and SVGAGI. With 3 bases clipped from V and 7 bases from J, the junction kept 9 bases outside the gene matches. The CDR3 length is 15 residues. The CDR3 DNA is TGTGCCAGCAGTTATTTCGGGACAGGGGATGGAGAGCAGTACTTC. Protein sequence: CASSYFGTGDGEQYF.

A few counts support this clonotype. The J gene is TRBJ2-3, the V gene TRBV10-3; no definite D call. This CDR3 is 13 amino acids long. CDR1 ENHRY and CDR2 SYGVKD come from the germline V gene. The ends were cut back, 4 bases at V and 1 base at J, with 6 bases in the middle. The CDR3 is CAISAGRTDTQYF. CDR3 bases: TGTGCCATCAGTGCCGGCCGCACAGATACGCAGTATTTT.

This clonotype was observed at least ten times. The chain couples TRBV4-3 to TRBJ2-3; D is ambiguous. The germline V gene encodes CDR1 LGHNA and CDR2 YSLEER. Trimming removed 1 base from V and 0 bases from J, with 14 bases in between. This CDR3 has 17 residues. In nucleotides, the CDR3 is TGCGCCAGCAGCCAAGGAGGCGGCTATATGAGCACAGATACGCAGTATTTT. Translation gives CASSQGGGYMSTDTQYF.

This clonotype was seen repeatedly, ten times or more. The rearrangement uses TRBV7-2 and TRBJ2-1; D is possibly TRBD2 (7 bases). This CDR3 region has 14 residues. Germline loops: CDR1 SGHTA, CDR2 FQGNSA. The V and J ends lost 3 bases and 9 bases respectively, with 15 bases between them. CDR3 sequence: CASSLWGGAGEQFF. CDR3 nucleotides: TGTGCCAGCAGCTTGTGGGGGGGCGCAGGTGAGCAGTTCTTC. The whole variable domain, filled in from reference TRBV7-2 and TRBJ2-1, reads GAGVSQSPSNKVTEKGKDVELRCDPISGHTALYWYRQSLGQGLEFLIYFQGNSAPDKSGLPSDRFSAERTGGSVSTLTIQRTQQEDSAVYLCASSLWGGAGEQFFGPGTRLTVL.